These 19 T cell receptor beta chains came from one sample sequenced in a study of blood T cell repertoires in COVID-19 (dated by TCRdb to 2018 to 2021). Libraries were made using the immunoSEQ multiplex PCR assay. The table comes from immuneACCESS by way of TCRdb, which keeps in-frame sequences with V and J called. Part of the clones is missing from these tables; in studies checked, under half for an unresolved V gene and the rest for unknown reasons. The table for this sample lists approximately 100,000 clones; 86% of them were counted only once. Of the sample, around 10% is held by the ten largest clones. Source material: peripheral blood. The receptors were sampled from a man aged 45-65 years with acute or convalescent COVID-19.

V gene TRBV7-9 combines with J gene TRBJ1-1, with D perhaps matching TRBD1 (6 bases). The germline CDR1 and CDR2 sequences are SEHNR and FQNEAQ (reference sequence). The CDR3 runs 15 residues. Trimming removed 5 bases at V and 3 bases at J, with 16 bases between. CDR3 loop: CASSPHRGAYTEAFF. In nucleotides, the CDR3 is TGTGCCAGCAGCCCTCACCGGGGGGCCTACACTGAAGCTTTCTTT.

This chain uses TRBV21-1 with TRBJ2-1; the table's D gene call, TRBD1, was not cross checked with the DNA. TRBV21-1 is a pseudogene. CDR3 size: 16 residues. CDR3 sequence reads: CASSITGTGGGNEQFF. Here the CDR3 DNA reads TGTGCCAGCAGCATAACCGGGACAGGGGGAGGCAATGAGCAGTTCTTC.

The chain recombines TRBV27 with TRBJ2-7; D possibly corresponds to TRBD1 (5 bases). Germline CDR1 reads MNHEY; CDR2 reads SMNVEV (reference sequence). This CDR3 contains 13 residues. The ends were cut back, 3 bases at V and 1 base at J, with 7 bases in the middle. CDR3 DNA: TGTGCCAGCAGTTTGCAGGGATCCTACGAGCAGTACTTC. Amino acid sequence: CASSLQGSYEQYF.

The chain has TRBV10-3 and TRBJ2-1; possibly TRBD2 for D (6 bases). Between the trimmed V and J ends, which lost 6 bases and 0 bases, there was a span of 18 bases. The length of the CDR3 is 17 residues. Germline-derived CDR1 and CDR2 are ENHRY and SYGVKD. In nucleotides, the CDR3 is TGTGCCATCAGACCGGGACTGGGACGGGGCTCCTACAATGAGCAGTTCTTC. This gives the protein CAIRPGLGRGSYNEQFF.

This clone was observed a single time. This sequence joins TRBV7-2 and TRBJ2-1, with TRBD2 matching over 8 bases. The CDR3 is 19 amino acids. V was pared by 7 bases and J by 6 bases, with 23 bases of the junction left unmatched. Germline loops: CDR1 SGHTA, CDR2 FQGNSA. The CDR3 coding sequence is TGTGCCAGCACCGATGGGGGGGGACTAGGTACAGTAGTTGGCAATGAGCAGTTCTTC. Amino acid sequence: CASTDGGGLGTVVGNEQFF.

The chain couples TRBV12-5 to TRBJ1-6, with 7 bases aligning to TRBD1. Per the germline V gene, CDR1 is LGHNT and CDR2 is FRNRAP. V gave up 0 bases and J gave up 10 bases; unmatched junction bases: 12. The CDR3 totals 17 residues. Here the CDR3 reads CASGLVLAGGFSSPLHF. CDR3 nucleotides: TGTGCTAGTGGTTTGGTATTGGCAGGGGGTTTTTCGTCACCCCTCCACTTT. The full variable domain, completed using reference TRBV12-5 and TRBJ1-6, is DARVTQTPRHKVTEMGQEVTMRCQPILGHNTVFWYRQTMMQGLELLAYFRNRAPLDDSGMPKDRFSAEMPDATLATLKIQPSEPRDSAVYFCASGLVLAGGFSSPLHFGNGTRLTVT.

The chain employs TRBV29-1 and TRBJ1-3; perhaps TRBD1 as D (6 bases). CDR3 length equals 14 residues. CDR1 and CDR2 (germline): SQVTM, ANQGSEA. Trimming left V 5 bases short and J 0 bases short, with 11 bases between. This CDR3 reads CSVRDTHSGNTIYF. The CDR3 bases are TGCAGCGTTAGGGACACCCACTCTGGAAACACCATATATTTT.

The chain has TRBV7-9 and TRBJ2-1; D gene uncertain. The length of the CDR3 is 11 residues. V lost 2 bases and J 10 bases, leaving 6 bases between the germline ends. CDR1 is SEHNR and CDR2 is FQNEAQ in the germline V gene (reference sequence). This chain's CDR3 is CASSLNGEQFF. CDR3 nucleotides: TGTGCCAGCAGCTTAAATGGCGAGCAGTTCTTC.

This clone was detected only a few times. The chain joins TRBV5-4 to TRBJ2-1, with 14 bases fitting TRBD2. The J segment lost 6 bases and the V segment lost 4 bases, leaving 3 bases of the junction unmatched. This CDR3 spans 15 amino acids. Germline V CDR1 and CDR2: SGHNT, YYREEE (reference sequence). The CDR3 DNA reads TGTGCCAGCAGCCGCGGACTAGCGGGAGGCAATGAGCAGTTCTTC. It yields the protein CASSRGLAGGNEQFF.

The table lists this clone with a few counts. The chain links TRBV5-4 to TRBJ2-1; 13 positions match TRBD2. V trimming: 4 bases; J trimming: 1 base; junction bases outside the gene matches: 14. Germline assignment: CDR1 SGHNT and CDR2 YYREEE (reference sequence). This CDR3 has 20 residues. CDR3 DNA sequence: TGTGCCAGCAGCCCCCGGGGGGTGACTAGCGGGAGGACATCCTACAATGAGCAGTTCTTC. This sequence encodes CASSPRGVTSGRTSYNEQFF.

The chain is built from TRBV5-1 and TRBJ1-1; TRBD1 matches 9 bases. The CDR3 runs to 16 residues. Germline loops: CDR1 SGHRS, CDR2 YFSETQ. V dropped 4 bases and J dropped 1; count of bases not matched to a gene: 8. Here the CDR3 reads CASSPGTGQRNTEAFF. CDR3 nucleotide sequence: TGCGCCAGCAGCCCCGGGACAGGGCAAAGGAACACTGAAGCTTTCTTT.

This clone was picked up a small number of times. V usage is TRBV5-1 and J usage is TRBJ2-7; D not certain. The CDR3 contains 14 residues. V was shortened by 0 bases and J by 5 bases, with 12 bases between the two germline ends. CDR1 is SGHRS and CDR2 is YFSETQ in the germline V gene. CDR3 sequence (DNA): TGCGCCAGCAGCTTGGCCGAGGTTACCCACGAGCAGTACTTC. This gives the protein CASSLAEVTHEQYF.

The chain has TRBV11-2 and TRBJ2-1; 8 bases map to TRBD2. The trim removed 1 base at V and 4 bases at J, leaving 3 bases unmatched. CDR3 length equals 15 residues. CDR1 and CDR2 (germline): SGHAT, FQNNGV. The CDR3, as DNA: TGTGCCAGCAGCTTAGGCCAGCGGGGGTACAATGAGCAGTTCTTC. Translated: CASSLGQRGYNEQFF. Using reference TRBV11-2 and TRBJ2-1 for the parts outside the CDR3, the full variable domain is EAGVAQSPRYKIIEKRQSVAFWCNPISGHATLYWYQQILGQGPKLLIQFQNNGVVDDSQLPKDRFSAERLKGVDSTLKIQPAKLEDSAVYLCASSLGQRGYNEQFFGPGTRLTVL.

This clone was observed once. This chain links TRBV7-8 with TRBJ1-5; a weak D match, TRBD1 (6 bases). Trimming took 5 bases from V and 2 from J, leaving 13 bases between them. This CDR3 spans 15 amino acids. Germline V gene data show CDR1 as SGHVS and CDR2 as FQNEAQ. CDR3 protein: CASSPLDRRNQPQHF. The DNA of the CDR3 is TGTGCCAGCAGCCCCCTGGACAGACGCAATCAGCCCCAGCATTTT.

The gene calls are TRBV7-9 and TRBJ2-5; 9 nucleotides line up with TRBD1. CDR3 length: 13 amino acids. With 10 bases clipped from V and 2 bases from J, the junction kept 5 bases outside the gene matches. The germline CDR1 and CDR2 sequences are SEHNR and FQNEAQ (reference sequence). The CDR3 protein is CATVQGAQETQYF. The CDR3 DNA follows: TGTGCCACCGTACAGGGGGCTCAAGAGACCCAGTACTTC.

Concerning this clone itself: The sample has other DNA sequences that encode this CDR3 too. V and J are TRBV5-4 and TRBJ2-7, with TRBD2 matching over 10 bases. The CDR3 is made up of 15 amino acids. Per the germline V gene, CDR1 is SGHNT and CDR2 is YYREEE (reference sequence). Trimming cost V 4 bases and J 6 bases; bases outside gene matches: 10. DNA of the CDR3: TGTGCCAGCAGCGGCGGGCTAGCGGGAGTCTCCGAGCAGTACTTC. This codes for CASSGGLAGVSEQYF.

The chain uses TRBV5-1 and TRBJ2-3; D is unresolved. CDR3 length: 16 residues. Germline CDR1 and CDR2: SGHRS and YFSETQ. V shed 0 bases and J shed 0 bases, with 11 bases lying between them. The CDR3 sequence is CASSLVSGFSTDTQYF. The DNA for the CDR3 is TGCGCCAGCAGCTTGGTGTCAGGCTTTAGCACAGATACGCAGTATTTT. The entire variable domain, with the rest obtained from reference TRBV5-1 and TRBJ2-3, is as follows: KAGVTQTPRYLIKTRGQQVTLSCSPISGHRSVSWYQQTPGQGLQFLFEYFSETQRNKGNFPGRFSGRQFSNSRSEMNVSTLELGDSALYLCASSLVSGFSTDTQYFGPGTRLTVL.

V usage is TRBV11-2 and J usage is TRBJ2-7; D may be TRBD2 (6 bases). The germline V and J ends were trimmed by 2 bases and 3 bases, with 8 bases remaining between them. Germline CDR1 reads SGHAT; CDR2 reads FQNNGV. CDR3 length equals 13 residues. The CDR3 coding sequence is TGTGCCAGCAGCTTAACGGGGGACTACGAGCAGTACTTC. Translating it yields CASSLTGDYEQYF.

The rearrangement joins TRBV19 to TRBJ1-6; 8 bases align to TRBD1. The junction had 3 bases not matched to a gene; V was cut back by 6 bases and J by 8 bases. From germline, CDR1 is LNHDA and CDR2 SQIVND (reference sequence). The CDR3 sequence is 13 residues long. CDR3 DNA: TGTGCCAGTAGACCGGACAGGGATTCACCCCTCCACTTT. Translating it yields CASRPDRDSPLHF.